This TCR beta chain was identified in a study of blood T cell repertoires in COVID-19. The CDR3 is 16 amino acids. The V gene's germline CDR1 is MNHEY and CDR2 SMNVEV (reference sequence). V shed 2 bases, J shed 4 bases, and the junction held 11 bases outside the gene matches. TCRdb keeps only in-frame clones here, not all; method: immunoSEQ multiplex PCR. Of under 300,000 clones listed, 70% to 85% were seen once; the top ten hold 4.9%. The chain carries TRBV27 and TRBJ2-7, with TRBD1 identical over 7 bases. This sequence originates from a woman over 75 with active or convalescent COVID-19. Sequenced sample: peripheral blood. The CDR3 DNA follows: TGTGCCAGCAGTTTAACCCTCGACAGGGTTGGGTACGAGCAGTACTTC. This gives the protein CASSLTLDRVGYEQYF.